The 18 T cell receptor beta chains given below trace back to one sample, sequenced in a study of blood T cells in healthy people across ages (dated by TCRdb to about 2015). Library preparation was by 5' RACE. The sequencer listed for this sample is Illumina HiSeq 2500. A second PCR of roughly 6 to 12 cycles was performed with a sample-barcoded 5' primer and a J-beta primer mix. TCRdb reran the public reads through fastp at Q25 and MiXCR, keeping productive beta chains. Rows are combined by CDR3 protein, so each entry shows the most common genes and DNA. The table for this sample lists 1.5 million to 2 million distinct CDR3 sequences; roughly 27% of them were counted only once. The leading ten clones occupy more than 6% of the sample. The sequenced material came from blood. The receptors stem from a woman in her 30s in good health.

The V call is TRBV27, the J call TRBJ1-5, with D unclear. The V end was cut by 2 bases, the J end by 3 bases, with 11 bases between. The germline gives CDR1 MNHEY, CDR2 SMNVEV (reference sequence). This CDR3 comprises 15 residues. CDR3 sequence (DNA): TGTGCCAGCAGTTTACAGGCAGAAGACAATCAGCCCCAGCATTTT. Protein product: CASSLQAEDNQPQHF.

A remark on this clonotype: A much larger clone lies a single base off, so this may be a read error. The CDR3 reads CASSLPTGRTNEKRFF. CDR3 coding DNA: TGCGCCAGCAGCTTACCGACAGGGCGGACTAATGAAAAACGGTTTTTT. The chain links TRBV5-1 to TRBJ1-4; 7 nucleotides line up with TRBD1. The CDR3 is made up of 16 amino acids. The germline CDR1 and CDR2 sequences are SGHRS and YFSETQ.

This clonotype was counted only a few times. J is TRBJ1-2 and V is TRBV15; D perhaps matches TRBD1 (6 bases). Deletions cut 3 bases from V and 3 bases from J, with 14 bases between. The CDR3 totals 15 residues. Germline V gene data show CDR1 as LNHNV and CDR2 as YYDKDF (reference sequence). This chain's CDR3 is CATSRPRGGDYGYTF. The CDR3 DNA sequence: TGTGCCACCAGCAGGCCGAGGGGGGGGGACTATGGCTACACCTTC.

This clonotype was seen at least ten times. The V and J genes are TRBV7-2 and TRBJ2-7, with D tentatively TRBD1 (6 bases). In germline, CDR1 is SGHTA, CDR2 FQGNSA. The CDR3 spans 14 residues. V gave up 2 bases and J gave up 6 bases, with 14 bases separating them. CDR3 in amino acids: CASSLMMGASEQYF. The CDR3 DNA reads TGTGCCAGCAGCTTAATGATGGGGGCAAGCGAGCAGTACTTC.

This clonotype has more than one count but fewer than ten. This chain joins TRBV9 and TRBJ2-3; 8 bases align to TRBD2. The CDR3 is 16 amino acids. The V gene's germline CDR1 is SGDLS and CDR2 YYNGEE. V lost 0 bases to trimming and J lost 1 base; unmatched junction nucleotides: 4. The DNA of the CDR3 is TGTGCCAGCAGCGTAGGGGCGGGAGGCCGCACAGATACGCAGTATTTT. Its protein is CASSVGAGGRTDTQYF.

This clonotype was recorded a few times. The CDR3 DNA reads TGTGCCACCAGCTACAATGCGGGGGGTGGCTACACCTTC. It translates to CATSYNAGGGYTF. The chain combines TRBV15 with TRBJ1-2; D is perhaps TRBD1 (5 bases). Trimming removed 5 bases at V and 7 bases at J, with 14 bases between. Germline V gives CDR1 LNHNV, CDR2 YYDKDF (reference sequence). This CDR3 is built from 13 residues.

This clonotype was recorded only once. A junction boundary mismatches the germline segment, possibly from a read error. The chain has TRBV7-9 and TRBJ1-3, with a possible D match to TRBD1 (5 bases). The germline V gene has CDR1 SEHNR and CDR2 FQNEAQ (reference sequence). The CDR3 has 15 residues. The CDR3 protein is CASSPAGAAGSTIYF. In DNA, the CDR3 is TGTGCCAGCAGCCCGGCCGGGGCGGCGGGAAGCACCATATATTTT.

V usage is TRBV25-1 and J usage is TRBJ2-7; D is uncertain. CDR3 length: 13 amino acids. Germline CDR1 reads MGHDK; CDR2 reads SYGVNS. Between the trimmed V and J ends, which lost 8 bases and 1 base, there was a span of 12 bases. DNA of the CDR3: TGTGCCAGCGGCCCCCTAGGGTCCTACGAGCAGTACTTC. This codes for CASGPLGSYEQYF.

This clonotype has only a few counts. V usage is TRBV30 and J usage is TRBJ2-7, with 8 bases that match TRBD1. This CDR3 region has 13 residues. With V trimmed by 1 base and J by 2 bases, 1 base remained unmatched. Germline values: CDR1 GTSNPN, CDR2 SVGIG (reference sequence). The CDR3 DNA is TGTGCCTGGAGTGCACAGGGGGCCTACGAGCAGTACTTC. The encoded protein is CAWSAQGAYEQYF.

This chain links TRBV9 with TRBJ2-3; 7 nucleotides agree with TRBD2. The CDR3 has 14 residues. Germline V CDR1 and CDR2: SGDLS, YYNGEE. V lost 0 bases and J lost 5; bases outside the gene matches: 3. CDR3 region: CASSVVGRGDTQYF. The CDR3 DNA is TGTGCCAGCAGCGTAGTAGGGAGGGGAGATACGCAGTATTTT.

The J gene is TRBJ2-6, the V gene TRBV19, with TRBD2 as a possible D gene (5 bases). The germline V gene has CDR1 LNHDA and CDR2 SQIVND (reference sequence). V dropped 6 bases and J dropped 0 bases, with 12 bases sitting between them. This CDR3 has 16 residues. CDR3 coding DNA: TGTGCCAGTAGAGAGGGCCGCGTCTCTGGGGCCAACGTCCTGACTTTC. Residues: CASREGRVSGANVLTF.

The chain has TRBV7-9 and TRBJ1-1; D is uncertain. CDR1 and CDR2 from the germline V gene are SEHNR and FQNEAQ (reference sequence). V was pared by 5 bases and J by 11 bases, with 15 bases between. This CDR3 is 12 amino acids long. In DNA, the CDR3 is TGTGCCAGCAGCAGAGACGGCGTAGGGGCTTTCTTT. Its translation: CASSRDGVGAFF.

The chain couples TRBV2 to TRBJ1-4; D gene ambiguous. V gave up 6 bases and J gave up 7 bases, with 12 bases separating them. Per the germline V gene, CDR1 is SNHLY and CDR2 is FYNNEI. This CDR3 contains 13 residues. The CDR3 loop reads CASSTRRGEKLFF. The CDR3, as DNA: TGTGCCAGCAGCACCCGGCGGGGTGAAAAACTGTTTTTT.

This clonotype was detected ten times or more. V usage is TRBV29-1 and J usage is TRBJ2-3; D not certain. Germline V CDR1 and CDR2: SQVTM, ANQGSEA. The CDR3 loop spans 14 amino acids. V dropped 0 bases and J dropped 2 bases, with 9 bases sitting between them. CDR3 nucleotides: TGCAGCGTTGAAGATAAGGTGATCACAGATACGCAGTATTTT. This codes for CSVEDKVITDTQYF.

The chain couples TRBV6-5 to TRBJ1-5, with D perhaps TRBD1 (6 bases). V lost 5 bases and J 1 base, leaving 12 bases between the germline ends. This CDR3 is 15 amino acids long. In germline, CDR1 is MNHEY, CDR2 SVGAGI. This chain's CDR3 is CASSRTGRSNQPQHF. In DNA, the CDR3 is TGTGCCAGCAGTCGAACAGGGAGGAGCAATCAGCCCCAGCATTTT.

Comments on this clonotype: One end of the junction fails to match germline, which may point to a read error. The V gene is TRBV5-1, the J gene TRBJ1-5; D call uncertain. The CDR3 sequence is 13 residues long. The germline CDR1 and CDR2 sequences are SGHRS and YFSETQ. Written as DNA, the CDR3 is TGCGCCAGCAACTTGGACGTCAATCAGCCCCAGCATTTT. It specifies CASNLDVNQPQHF.

This clonotype was picked up a small number of times. V gene TRBV6-5 combines with J gene TRBJ2-1; tentatively, D is TRBD2 (6 bases). The CDR3 totals 15 residues. CDR1 and CDR2 from the germline V gene are MNHEY and SVGAGI. Trimming stripped 7 bases from V and 10 bases from J, with 23 bases between. The CDR3 region is CASTPDGSASVEQFF. CDR3 nucleotide sequence: TGTGCCAGCACACCCGATGGTAGCGCTAGCGTGGAGCAGTTCTTC.

Concerning this clonotype: A much bigger clone sits one base away, suggesting this may be a read error. The V and J genes are TRBV3-1 and TRBJ2-3, with 9 bases fitting TRBD2. V dropped 5 bases and J dropped 2; count of bases not matched to a gene: 2. CDR3 length: 14 residues. Germline V gene sequence: CDR1 LGHDT, CDR2 YNNKEL (reference sequence). The CDR3 nucleotides are TGTGCCAGCAGCTGGACTAGCGACACAGATACGCAGTATTTT. Its protein is CASSWTSDTDTQYF.